This TCR beta chain was recovered during a study of blood T cell repertoires in COVID-19. V was trimmed by 1 base and J by 10 bases, leaving 10 bases between them. This CDR3 has 13 residues. Only in-frame clones appear in the TCRdb table, and some are missing; sequencing was by immunoSEQ multiplex PCR. In the table there are under 150,000 clones, 75% to 90% of which are singletons. Specimen: peripheral blood. This chain connects TRBV12-3 or TRBV12-4 to TRBJ2-2, with D uncertain. This TCR was sampled from a man aged 45-65 years with active COVID-19. CDR3 sequence reads: CASSLGASTELFF. The CDR3 DNA reads as TGTGCCAGCAGTTTAGGGGCCTCAACGGAGCTGTTTTTT.